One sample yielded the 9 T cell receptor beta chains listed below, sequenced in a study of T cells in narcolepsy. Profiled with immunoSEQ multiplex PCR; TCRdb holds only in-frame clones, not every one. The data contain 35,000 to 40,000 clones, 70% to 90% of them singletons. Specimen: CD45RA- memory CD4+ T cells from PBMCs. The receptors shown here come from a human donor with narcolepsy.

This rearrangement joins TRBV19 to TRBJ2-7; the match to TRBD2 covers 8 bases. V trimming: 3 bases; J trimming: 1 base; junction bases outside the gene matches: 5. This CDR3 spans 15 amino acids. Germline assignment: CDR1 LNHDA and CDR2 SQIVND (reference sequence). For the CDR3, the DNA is TGTGCCAGTAGTATTACTAGCGGAACATCCTACGAGCAGTACTTC. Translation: CASSITSGTSYEQYF. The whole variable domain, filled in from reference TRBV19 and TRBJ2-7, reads DGGITQSPKYLFRKEGQNVTLSCEQNLNHDAMYWYRQDPGQGLRLIYYSQIVNDFQKGDIAEGYSVSREKKESFPLTVTSAQKNPTAFYLCASSITSGTSYEQYFGPGTRLTVT.

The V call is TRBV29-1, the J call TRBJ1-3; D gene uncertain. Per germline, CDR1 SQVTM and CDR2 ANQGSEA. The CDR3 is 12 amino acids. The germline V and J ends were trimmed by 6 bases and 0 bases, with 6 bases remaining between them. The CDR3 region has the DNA TGCAGCGTCGGCTTCTCTGGAAACACCATATATTTT. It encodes CSVGFSGNTIYF.

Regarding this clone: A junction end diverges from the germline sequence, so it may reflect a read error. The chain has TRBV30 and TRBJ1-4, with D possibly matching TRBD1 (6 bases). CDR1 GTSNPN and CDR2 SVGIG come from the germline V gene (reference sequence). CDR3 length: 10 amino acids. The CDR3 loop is CAWRTGKTVF. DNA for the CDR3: TGTGCCTGGAGGACAGGAAAAACTGTTTTT.

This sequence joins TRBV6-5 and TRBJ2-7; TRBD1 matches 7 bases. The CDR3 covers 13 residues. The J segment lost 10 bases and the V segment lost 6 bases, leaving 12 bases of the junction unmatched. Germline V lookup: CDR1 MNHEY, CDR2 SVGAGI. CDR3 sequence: CASRQKRGRDQYF. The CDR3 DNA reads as TGTGCCAGCAGACAAAAAAGGGGGCGCGATCAGTACTTC.

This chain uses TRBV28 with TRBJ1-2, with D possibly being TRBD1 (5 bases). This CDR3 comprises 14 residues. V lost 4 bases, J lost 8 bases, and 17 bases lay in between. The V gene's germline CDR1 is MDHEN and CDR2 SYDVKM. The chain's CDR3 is CASSSPQQRGGYTF. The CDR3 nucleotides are TGTGCCAGCAGTTCTCCCCAACAGAGGGGAGGCTACACCTTC.

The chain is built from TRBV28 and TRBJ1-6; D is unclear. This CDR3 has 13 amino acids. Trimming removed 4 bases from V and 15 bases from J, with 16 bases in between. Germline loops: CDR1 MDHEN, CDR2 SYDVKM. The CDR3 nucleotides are TGTGCCAGCAGTTCACCTGGGCTTTCTGGCCTCCACTTT. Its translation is CASSSPGLSGLHF.

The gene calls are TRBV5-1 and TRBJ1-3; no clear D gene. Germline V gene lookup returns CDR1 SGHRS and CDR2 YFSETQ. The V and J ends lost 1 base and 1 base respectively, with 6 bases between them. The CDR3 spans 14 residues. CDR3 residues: CASSLYGSGNTIYF. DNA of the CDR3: TGCGCCAGCAGCTTGTATGGTTCTGGAAACACCATATATTTT.

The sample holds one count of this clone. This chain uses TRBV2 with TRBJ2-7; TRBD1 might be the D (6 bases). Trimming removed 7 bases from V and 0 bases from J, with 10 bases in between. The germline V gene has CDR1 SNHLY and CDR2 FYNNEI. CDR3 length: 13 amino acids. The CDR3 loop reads CASTRDISYEQYF. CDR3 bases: TGTGCCAGCACGAGGGACATCTCCTACGAGCAGTACTTC.

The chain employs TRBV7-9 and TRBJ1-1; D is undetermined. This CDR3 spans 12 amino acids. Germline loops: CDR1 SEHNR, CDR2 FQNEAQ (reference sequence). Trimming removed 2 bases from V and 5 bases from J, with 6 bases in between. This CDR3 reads CASSLYETEAFF. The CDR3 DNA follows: TGTGCCAGCAGCTTATATGAAACTGAAGCTTTCTTT.